The T cell receptor (beta chain) under discussion was sequenced for a study of radiotherapy plus CTLA-4 blockade in lung cancer. Sequenced by immunoSEQ multiplex PCR; TCRdb stores in-frame clones only, minus some. The data show around 53,000 clones, 75% to 90% seen once. V gave up 7 bases and J gave up 4 bases, with 8 bases separating them. CDR1 and CDR2 (germline): SNHLY, FYNNEI. The CDR3 loop spans 12 amino acids. This clone qualifies as medium-sized (0.01 to 0.1%). The sequence derives from a human donor with non-small cell lung cancer that progressed on radiotherapy plus ipilimumab. Some clones in this sample may be carry-over from other donors' samples. This chain joins TRBV2 and TRBJ1-3; D is ambiguous. The sample consisted of peripheral blood, taken from a patient treated with radiotherapy plus ipilimumab. For the CDR3, the DNA is TGTGCCAGCAAGCCGGGGGGAAACACCATATATTTT. Its translation is CASKPGGNTIYF.